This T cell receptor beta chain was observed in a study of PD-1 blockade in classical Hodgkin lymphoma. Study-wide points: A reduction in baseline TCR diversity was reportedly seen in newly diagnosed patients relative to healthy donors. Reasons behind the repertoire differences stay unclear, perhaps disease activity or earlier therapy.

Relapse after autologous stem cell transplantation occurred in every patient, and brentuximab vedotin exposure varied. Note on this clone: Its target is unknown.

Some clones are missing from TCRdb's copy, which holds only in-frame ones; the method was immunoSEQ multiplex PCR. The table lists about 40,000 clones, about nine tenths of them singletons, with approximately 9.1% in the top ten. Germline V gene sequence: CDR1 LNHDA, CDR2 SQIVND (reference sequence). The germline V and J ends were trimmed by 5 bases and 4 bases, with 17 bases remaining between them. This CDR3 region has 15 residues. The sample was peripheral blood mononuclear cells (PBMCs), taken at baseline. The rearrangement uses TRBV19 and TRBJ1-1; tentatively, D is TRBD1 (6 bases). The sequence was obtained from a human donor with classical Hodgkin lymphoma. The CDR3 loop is CASSARDTLGTEAFF. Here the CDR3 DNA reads TGTGCCAGTAGTGCTCGGGACACCTTGGGCACTGAAGCTTTCTTT.